This TCR beta chain was identified in a study of T cells in Graves' hyperthyroidism and ophthalmopathy. The V gene's germline CDR1 is ENHRY and CDR2 SYGVKD. The CDR3 covers 17 residues. The ends were cut back, 0 bases at V and 0 bases at J, with 12 bases in the middle. Notes on this clonotype: What it binds is unknown.

Lactation, pregnancy, other autoimmune disease or uncontrolled infection led to exclusion of patients. TCR beta CDR3 sequences were amplified from RNA transcripts. The primer set for the first-round RT-PCR of the TCR CDR3 was HTBI. TCRdb processed the multiplex PCR reads anew with MiXCR; each CDR3 protein has one entry. Found here are fewer than 650,000 distinct CDR3 sequences, about 45% of them singletons; the top ten hold about 40%. Study-level results: Prediction of ophthalmopathy progression came a median approximately 6 months pre-onset. Blood shared most expanded thyroid clonotypes above 0.001.

The chain is built from TRBV10-3 and TRBJ1-5; weak D call: TRBD1 (5 bases). Sequenced material: peripheral blood or thyroid tissue (not recorded which). The clonotype originates from an adult woman with Graves' disease, either hyperthyroidism or ophthalmopathy (not recorded which). The CDR3 nucleotides are TGTGCCATCAGTGAGTCGCCGGACACCTATAGCAATCAGCCCCAGCATTTT. Protein: CAISESPDTYSNQPQHF.